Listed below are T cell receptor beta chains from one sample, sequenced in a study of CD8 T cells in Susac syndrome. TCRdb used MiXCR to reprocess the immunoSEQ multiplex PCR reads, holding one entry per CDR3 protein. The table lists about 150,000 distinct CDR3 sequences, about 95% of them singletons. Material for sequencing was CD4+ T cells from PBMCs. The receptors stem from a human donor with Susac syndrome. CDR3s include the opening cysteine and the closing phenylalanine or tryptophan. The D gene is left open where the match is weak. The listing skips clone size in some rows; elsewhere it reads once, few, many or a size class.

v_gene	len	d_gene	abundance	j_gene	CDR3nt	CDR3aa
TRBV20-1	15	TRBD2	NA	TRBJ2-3	TGCAGTGCTACACTGATAGCGGGGGCCACAGATACGCAGTATTTT	CSATLIAGATDTQYF
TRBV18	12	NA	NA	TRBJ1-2	TGTGCCAGCTCCCGGGACATCTATGGCTACACCTTC	CASSRDIYGYTF
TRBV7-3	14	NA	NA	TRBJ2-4	TGTGCCAGCAGTGTTGGGACCAGCCCGGACATTCAGTACTTC	CASSVGTSPDIQYF
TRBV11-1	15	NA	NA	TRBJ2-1	TGTGCCAGCAGCAAGTGGCCTCGCTCCTACAATGAGCAGTTCTTC	CASSKWPRSYNEQFF
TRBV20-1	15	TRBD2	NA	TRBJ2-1	TGCAGTGCAGGTTCGGGACTAGCGGCCTACAATGAGCAGTTCTTC	CSAGSGLAAYNEQFF
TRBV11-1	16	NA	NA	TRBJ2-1	TGTGCCAGCAGCTTAAGCCTAGCGAGCTCCTACAATGAGCAGTTCTTC	CASSLSLASSYNEQFF
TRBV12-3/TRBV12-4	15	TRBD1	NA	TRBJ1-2	TGTGCCAGCACCCTCTCCGGGACAGGGGGCAGTGGCTACACCTTC	CASTLSGTGGSGYTF
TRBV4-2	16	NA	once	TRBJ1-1	TGTGCCAGCAGCCAGAGAAGGGCTAAGGGGAACACTGAAGCTTTCTTT	CASSQRRAKGNTEAFF
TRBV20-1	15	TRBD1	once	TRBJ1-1	TGCAGTGCTAGAGACCCCTCGACAGGGGGTACTGAAGCTTTCTTT	CSARDPSTGGTEAFF
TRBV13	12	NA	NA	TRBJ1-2	TGTGCCAGCAGCTCCCGTAGATATGGCTACACCTTC	CASSSRRYGYTF
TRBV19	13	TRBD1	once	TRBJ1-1	TGTGCCACCGCGGGACAGCTTAACACTGAAGCTTTCTTT	CATAGQLNTEAFF
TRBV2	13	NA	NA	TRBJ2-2	TGTGCCGGAGCACAGGGTACAACCGGGGAGCTGTTTTTT	CAGAQGTTGELFF
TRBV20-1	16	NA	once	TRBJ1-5	TGCAGTGCTAGTGACCGTTGGGGGGGCGGGGATCAGCCCCAGCATTTT	CSASDRWGGGDQPQHF
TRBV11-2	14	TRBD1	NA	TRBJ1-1	TGTGCCAGCAGCTCCTCGAGGGGGCACACTGAAGCTTTCTTT	CASSSSRGHTEAFF
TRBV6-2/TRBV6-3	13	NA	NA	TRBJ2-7	TGTGCCAGCCGTAATGGGGGCTCCTACGAGCAGTACTTC	CASRNGGSYEQYF
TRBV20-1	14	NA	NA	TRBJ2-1	TGCAGTGCTAACCCTGGGGGAAAGTACAATGAGCAGTTCTTC	CSANPGGKYNEQFF
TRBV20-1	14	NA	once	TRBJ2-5	TGCAGTGCTAGAAGGCTAGCCAGTGCGGAGACCCAGTACTTC	CSARRLASAETQYF
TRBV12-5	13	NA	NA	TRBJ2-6	TGTGCTAGTGGCCCCTCTGGGGCCAACGTCCTGACTTTC	CASGPSGANVLTF
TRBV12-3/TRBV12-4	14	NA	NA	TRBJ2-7	TGTGCCAGCAGTTCCCGAGTGGGTAGCTACGAGCAGTACTTC	CASSSRVGSYEQYF
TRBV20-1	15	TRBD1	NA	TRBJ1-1	TGCAGTGCTAGAGATACCCGGGACAGGGCCACTGAAGCTTTCTTT	CSARDTRDRATEAFF
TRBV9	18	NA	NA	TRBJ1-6	TGTGCCAGCAGCGTAGAGGAGTCATCTAATGGGGGGGATTCACCCCTCCACTTT	CASSVEESSNGGDSPLHF
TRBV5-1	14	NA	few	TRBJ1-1	TGCGCCAGCAGCTTGGCCAACAGGAACACTGAAGCTTTCTTT	CASSLANRNTEAFF
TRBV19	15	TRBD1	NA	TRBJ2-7	TGTGCCAGTAGTACCGGACAGGGTATGGTGTACGAGCAGTACTTC	CASSTGQGMVYEQYF
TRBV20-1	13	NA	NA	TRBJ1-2	TGCAGTGCCAGCAAGGGATTCGGCTATGGCTACACCTTC	CSASKGFGYGYTF
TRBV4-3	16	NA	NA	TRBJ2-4	TGCGCCAGCAGCCAAGAAGTGGCCGGGGCACTAAACATTCAGTACTTC	CASSQEVAGALNIQYF
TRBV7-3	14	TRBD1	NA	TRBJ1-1	TGTGCCAGCAGCCCGACAGGGGGCAACACTGAAGCTTTCTTT	CASSPTGGNTEAFF
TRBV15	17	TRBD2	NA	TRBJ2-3	TGTGCCACCAGCAGAGGGGCTAGCGGGGGAAGATTGGATACGCAGTATTTT	CATSRGASGGRLDTQYF
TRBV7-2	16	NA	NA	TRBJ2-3	TGTGCCAGCAGCTTAGCGGATGAGGGGGGGCTGGATACGCAGTATTTT	CASSLADEGGLDTQYF
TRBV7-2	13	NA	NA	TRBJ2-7	TGTGCCAGCACCAGATCCCCCCGCTACGAGCAGTACTTC	CASTRSPRYEQYF
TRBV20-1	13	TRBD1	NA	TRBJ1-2	TGCAGTGCTACAATTGGGACAGGGCACGGCTACACCTTC	CSATIGTGHGYTF
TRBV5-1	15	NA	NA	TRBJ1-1	TGCGCCAGCAGCTTCCAGGGAGCTCGGAACACTGAAGCTTTCTTT	CASSFQGARNTEAFF
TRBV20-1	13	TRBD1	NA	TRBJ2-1	TGCAGCGGTATAGGGGGCCGTGACAATGAGCAGTTCTTC	CSGIGGRDNEQFF
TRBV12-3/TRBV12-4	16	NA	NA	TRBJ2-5	TGTGCCAGTCAAGCCCCAACAGGTTCAGGTGAAGAGACCCAGTACTTC	CASQAPTGSGEETQYF
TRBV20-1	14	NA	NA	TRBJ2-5	TGCAGTGCTAGAGACCCAGATGGGCAAGAGACCCAGTACTTC	CSARDPDGQETQYF
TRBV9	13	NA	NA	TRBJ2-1	TGTGCCAGCAGCCTACGGGCTTACAATGAGCAGTTCTTC	CASSLRAYNEQFF
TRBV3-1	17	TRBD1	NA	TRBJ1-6	TGTGCCAGCAGCATAAGACAGGGGGCGGCCTATAATTCACCCCTCCACTTT	CASSIRQGAAYNSPLHF
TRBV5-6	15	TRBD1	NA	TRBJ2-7	TGTGCCAGCAGCTCTCTCGGGACAGGCGTCTACGAGCAGTACTTC	CASSSLGTGVYEQYF
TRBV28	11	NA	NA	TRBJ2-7	TGTGCCAGCAGTTTATGGCCCGAGCAGTACTTC	CASSLWPEQYF
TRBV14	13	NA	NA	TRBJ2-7	TGTGCCAGCAGCCAAGGGTGGAGGGACGAGCAGTACTTC	CASSQGWRDEQYF
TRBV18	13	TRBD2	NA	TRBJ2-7	TGTGCCAGCTCTGACGGGGGGGCCTCCGAGCAGTACTTC	CASSDGGASEQYF
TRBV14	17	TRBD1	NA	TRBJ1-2	TGTGCCAGCAGCCAAGGACGCCTTACCGGACAGGGCGGCGGCTACACCTTC	CASSQGRLTGQGGGYTF